This T cell receptor (beta chain) comes out of a study of blood T cell repertoires in COVID-19. Study context: PBMCs, B-cell-depleted T cells, or T cells were the source of the cDNA or gDNA that made up the material.

Here immunoSEQ multiplex PCR was the method, and the copy in TCRdb shows in-frame clones only, minus some. Among 100,000 to 150,000 clones listed, around 86% were seen once. Trimming took 3 bases from V and 0 from J, leaving 12 bases between them. The CDR3 length is 15 residues. From germline, CDR1 is DFQATT and CDR2 SNEGSKA (reference sequence). The sequence came from an elderly woman with acute or convalescent COVID-19. This chain uses TRBV20-1 with TRBJ1-3, with D hard to call. Material: peripheral blood. This chain's CDR3 is CSASRAEFSGNTIYF. DNA for the CDR3: TGCAGTGCTAGTCGTGCGGAGTTCTCTGGAAACACCATATATTTT.